This is a list of T cell receptor beta chains from one sample in a study of cytomegalovirus exposure and HLA in healthy donors. Generated by immunoSEQ multiplex PCR, the TCRdb table keeps only in-frame clones and is missing some. The clone table shows roughly 100,000 clones, with the ten largest holding 3% to 4%. Sequencing was done on a sample of PBMCs. These TCRs come from a woman younger than 45 in good health and CMV-seronegative. The CDR3 runs from the conserved cysteine through the conserved F or W. A D gene is named only where the DNA matches it firmly.

CDR3nt: TGTGCCAGCAGTGACTCGGCGGCTTCTAGCACAGATACGCAGTATTTT
CDR3aa: CASSDSAASSTDTQYF
v_gene: TRBV6-4
j_gene: TRBJ2-3
d_gene: -
len: 16

CDR3nt: TGTGCCAGCAGTCACAGGGACAACACTGAAGCTTTCTTT
CDR3aa: CASSHRDNTEAFF
v_gene: TRBV27
j_gene: TRBJ1-1
d_gene: -
len: 13

CDR3nt: TGTGCCAGCAGTCCGGGACAGGGCGCATCCTACGAGCAGTACTTC
CDR3aa: CASSPGQGASYEQYF
v_gene: TRBV6-5
j_gene: TRBJ2-7
d_gene: TRBD1
len: 15

CDR3nt: TGTGCCAGCAGCCAACAGGAATACGGCTACACCTTC
CDR3aa: CASSQQEYGYTF
v_gene: TRBV5-6
j_gene: TRBJ1-2
d_gene: -
len: 12

CDR3nt: TGCAGTGCTTACCGGGGGGATACGCAGTATTTT
CDR3aa: CSAYRGDTQYF
v_gene: TRBV20-1
j_gene: TRBJ2-3
d_gene: -
len: 11

CDR3nt: TGTGCCAGCTCACCCCGAAGAGGGAACACTGAAGCTTTCTTT
CDR3aa: CASSPRRGNTEAFF
v_gene: TRBV18
j_gene: TRBJ1-1
d_gene: -
len: 14

CDR3nt: TGTGCCAGCAGTGCGTGGACAGCCCATAATTCACCCCTCCACTTT
CDR3aa: CASSAWTAHNSPLHF
v_gene: TRBV2
j_gene: TRBJ1-6
d_gene: -
len: 15

CDR3nt: TGTGCCAGCAGTTCACCGGGGAAGGGCACTGAAGCTTTCTTT
CDR3aa: CASSSPGKGTEAFF
v_gene: TRBV28
j_gene: TRBJ1-1
d_gene: -
len: 14

CDR3nt: TGCAGCGTACTAAAAAGACAGACCGAGAATGAGCAGTTCTTC
CDR3aa: CSVLKRQTENEQFF
v_gene: TRBV29-1
j_gene: TRBJ2-1
d_gene: -
len: 14

CDR3nt: TGTGCCAGCAGCTTAGCTTCCCTCGGCGGAAAACTGTTTTTT
CDR3aa: CASSLASLGGKLFF
v_gene: TRBV11-2
j_gene: TRBJ1-4
d_gene: -
len: 14

CDR3nt: TGTGCCAGCAGTGAACTGCTATACAATGAGCAGTTCTTC
CDR3aa: CASSELLYNEQFF
v_gene: TRBV2
j_gene: TRBJ2-1
d_gene: -
len: 13

CDR3nt: TGTGCCAGCAGCTTACAGGTTGACGCTGAAGCTTTCTTT
CDR3aa: CASSLQVDAEAFF
v_gene: TRBV7-3
j_gene: TRBJ1-1
d_gene: -
len: 13

CDR3nt: TGTGCCAGCAGCTTGGGGGACACGTTTGGCTACGAGCAGTACTTC
CDR3aa: CASSLGDTFGYEQYF
v_gene: TRBV5-4
j_gene: TRBJ2-7
d_gene: -
len: 15

CDR3nt: TGTGCCAGCCGAAGAGAGGGGGCAACTAATGAAAAACTGTTTTTT
CDR3aa: CASRREGATNEKLFF
v_gene: TRBV2
j_gene: TRBJ1-4
d_gene: -
len: 15

CDR3nt: TGCAGCGTTCACCCGGGACAGAGTGGTAGTTTCGCCGGGGAGCTGTTTTTT
CDR3aa: CSVHPGQSGSFAGELFF
v_gene: TRBV29-1
j_gene: TRBJ2-2
d_gene: TRBD1
len: 17

CDR3nt: TGTGCCTGGGGAACCACAGGGGGGACTGAAGCTTTCTTT
CDR3aa: CAWGTTGGTEAFF
v_gene: TRBV30
j_gene: TRBJ1-1
d_gene: TRBD1
len: 13

CDR3nt: TGTGCCAGCAGTTTGACTAAAAAAAAATACGAGCAGTACTTC
CDR3aa: CASSLTKKKYEQYF
v_gene: TRBV28
j_gene: TRBJ2-7
d_gene: -
len: 14

CDR3nt: TGTGCCAGTAGTGACAGACAGGGGGCCGATCAGCCCCAGCATTTT
CDR3aa: CASSDRQGADQPQHF
v_gene: TRBV19
j_gene: TRBJ1-5
d_gene: TRBD1
len: 15

CDR3nt: TGCGCCAGCAGCTTGGGGCAGGGAGGGGAACTGTTTTTT
CDR3aa: CASSLGQGGELFF
v_gene: TRBV5-1
j_gene: TRBJ1-4
d_gene: -
len: 13

CDR3nt: TGTGCCAGCAGCGCCACAGCGTCTAGTGCGGGCGAGCAGTACTTC
CDR3aa: CASSATASSAGEQYF
v_gene: TRBV7-3
j_gene: TRBJ2-7
d_gene: -
len: 15

CDR3nt: TGTGCCAGCATCCCGTTCGGACAGGGGGCGCACGAGCAGTACTTC
CDR3aa: CASIPFGQGAHEQYF
v_gene: TRBV27
j_gene: TRBJ2-7
d_gene: TRBD1
len: 15

CDR3nt: TGTGCCAGCAGCCCTACAAGCGGGAGGGACAGCCAGAATGAGCAGTTCTTC
CDR3aa: CASSPTSGRDSQNEQFF
v_gene: TRBV5-4
j_gene: TRBJ2-1
d_gene: TRBD2
len: 17

CDR3nt: TGTGCCAGCAACCGGGACAGGGAGTACGAGCAGTACTTC
CDR3aa: CASNRDREYEQYF
v_gene: TRBV7-9
j_gene: TRBJ2-7
d_gene: TRBD1
len: 13

CDR3nt: TGTGCCAGCAGCGCGACAGGGTCCGAGCAGTACTTC
CDR3aa: CASSATGSEQYF
v_gene: TRBV7-6
j_gene: TRBJ2-7
d_gene: TRBD1
len: 12

CDR3nt: TGCGCCAGCAGCTTAGACGGGACACCTAACTATGGCTACACCTTC
CDR3aa: CASSLDGTPNYGYTF
v_gene: TRBV5-1
j_gene: TRBJ1-2
d_gene: -
len: 15

CDR3nt: TGTGCCAGCAGCCCAGCGGGGGCAGATACGCAGTATTTT
CDR3aa: CASSPAGADTQYF
v_gene: TRBV11-3
j_gene: TRBJ2-3
d_gene: TRBD2
len: 13

CDR3nt: TGTGCCAGCAGTTACTCGATAGGACCTGAGGGTGAGCAGTTCTTC
CDR3aa: CASSYSIGPEGEQFF
v_gene: TRBV6-6
j_gene: TRBJ2-1
d_gene: -
len: 15

CDR3nt: TGTGCCAGCAGCTTAGTAAGAGTGTACAATGAGCAGTTCTTC
CDR3aa: CASSLVRVYNEQFF
v_gene: TRBV7-8
j_gene: TRBJ2-1
d_gene: -
len: 14

CDR3nt: TGTGCCAGCAGGACTCAGGGGCAGGATGAAAAACTGTTTTTT
CDR3aa: CASRTQGQDEKLFF
v_gene: TRBV28
j_gene: TRBJ1-4
d_gene: -
len: 14

CDR3nt: TGTGCCAGCAGTGGGAATACAGGGGGCAGCCAGCCCCAGCATTTT
CDR3aa: CASSGNTGGSQPQHF
v_gene: TRBV6-1
j_gene: TRBJ1-5
d_gene: TRBD1
len: 15

CDR3nt: TGTGCCAGTAGTACACGGACAGGGGGCTACGAGACCCAGTACTTC
CDR3aa: CASSTRTGGYETQYF
v_gene: TRBV19
j_gene: TRBJ2-5
d_gene: TRBD1
len: 15

CDR3nt: TGCAGCGTTGCGGGGGGGACAGCTTCCACAGATACGCAGTATTTT
CDR3aa: CSVAGGTASTDTQYF
v_gene: TRBV29-1
j_gene: TRBJ2-3
d_gene: -
len: 15

CDR3nt: TGTGCCAGCTCACCGCAGGGGGCAGGTGGCAATCAGCCCCAGCATTTT
CDR3aa: CASSPQGAGGNQPQHF
v_gene: TRBV18
j_gene: TRBJ1-5
d_gene: TRBD1
len: 16

CDR3nt: TGTGCCAGCAGCCAGAGGACAGGGTCGGGGAATGAGCAGTTCTTC
CDR3aa: CASSQRTGSGNEQFF
v_gene: TRBV11-2
j_gene: TRBJ2-1
d_gene: TRBD1
len: 15

CDR3nt: TGCGCCAGCAGCCCCTACTATAATAATGAAAAACTGTTTTTT
CDR3aa: CASSPYYNNEKLFF
v_gene: TRBV5-1
j_gene: TRBJ1-4
d_gene: -
len: 14

CDR3nt: TGTGCCAGCAGCTTAGGAGGCGGGAGGGGAGAGACCCAGTACTTC
CDR3aa: CASSLGGGRGETQYF
v_gene: TRBV7-2
j_gene: TRBJ2-5
d_gene: TRBD2
len: 15

CDR3nt: TGCGCCAGCAGCCTTGCGACAACTGCGAACACTGAAGCTTTCTTT
CDR3aa: CASSLATTANTEAFF
v_gene: TRBV5-1
j_gene: TRBJ1-1
d_gene: -
len: 15

CDR3nt: TGCGCCAGCAGCACAGGACAAACCACAGATACGCAGTATTTT
CDR3aa: CASSTGQTTDTQYF
v_gene: TRBV5-1
j_gene: TRBJ2-3
d_gene: -
len: 14

CDR3nt: TGTGCCAGCAGTCGGGCGACAGCAAATCAGCCCCAGCATTTT
CDR3aa: CASSRATANQPQHF
v_gene: TRBV6-6
j_gene: TRBJ1-5
d_gene: -
len: 14

CDR3nt: TGTGCCAGCAGTGAAGGGCTAGGGGGCTACGAGCAGTACTTC
CDR3aa: CASSEGLGGYEQYF
v_gene: TRBV2
j_gene: TRBJ2-7
d_gene: -
len: 14

CDR3nt: TGTGCCAGCAGCTCAAGGGGTATGGACGAGCAGTACTTC
CDR3aa: CASSSRGMDEQYF
v_gene: TRBV7-9
j_gene: TRBJ2-7
d_gene: -
len: 13